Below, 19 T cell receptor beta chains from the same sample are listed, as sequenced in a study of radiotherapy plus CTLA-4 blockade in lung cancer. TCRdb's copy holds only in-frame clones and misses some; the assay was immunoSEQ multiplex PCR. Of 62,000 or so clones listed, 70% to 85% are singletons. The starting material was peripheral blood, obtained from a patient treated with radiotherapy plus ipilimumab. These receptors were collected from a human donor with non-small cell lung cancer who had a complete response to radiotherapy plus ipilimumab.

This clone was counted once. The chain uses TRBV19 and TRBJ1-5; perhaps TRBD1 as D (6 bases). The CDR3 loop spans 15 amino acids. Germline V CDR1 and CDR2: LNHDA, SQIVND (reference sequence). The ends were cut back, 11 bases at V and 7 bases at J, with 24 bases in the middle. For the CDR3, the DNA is TGTGCCGGGGGGGGCCGGCCCCCGGGATGGCAGCCCCAGCATTTT. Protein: CAGGGRPPGWQPQHF.

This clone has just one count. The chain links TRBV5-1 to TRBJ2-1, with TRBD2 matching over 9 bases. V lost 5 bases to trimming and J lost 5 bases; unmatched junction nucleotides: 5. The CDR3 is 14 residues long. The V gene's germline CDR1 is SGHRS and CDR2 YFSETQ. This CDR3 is CASSKREAHNEQFF. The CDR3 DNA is TGCGCCAGCAGTAAGCGGGAGGCTCACAATGAGCAGTTCTTC. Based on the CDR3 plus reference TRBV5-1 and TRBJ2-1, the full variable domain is KAGVTQTPRYLIKTRGQQVTLSCSPISGHRSVSWYQQTPGQGLQFLFEYFSETQRNKGNFPGRFSGRQFSNSRSEMNVSTLELGDSALYLCASSKREAHNEQFFGPGTRLTVL.

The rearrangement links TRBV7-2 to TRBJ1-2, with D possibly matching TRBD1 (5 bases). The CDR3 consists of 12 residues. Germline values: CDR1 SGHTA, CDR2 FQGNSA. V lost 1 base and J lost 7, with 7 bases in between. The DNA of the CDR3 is TGTGCCAGCAGCTTAGGGGGCGGTGGCTACACCTTC. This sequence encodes CASSLGGGGYTF.

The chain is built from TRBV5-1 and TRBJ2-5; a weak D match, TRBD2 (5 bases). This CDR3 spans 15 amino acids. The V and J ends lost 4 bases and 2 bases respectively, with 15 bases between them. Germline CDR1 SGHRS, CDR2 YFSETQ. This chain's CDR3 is CASSVDWARQETQYF. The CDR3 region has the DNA TGCGCCAGCAGCGTGGACTGGGCCAGGCAAGAGACCCAGTACTTC.

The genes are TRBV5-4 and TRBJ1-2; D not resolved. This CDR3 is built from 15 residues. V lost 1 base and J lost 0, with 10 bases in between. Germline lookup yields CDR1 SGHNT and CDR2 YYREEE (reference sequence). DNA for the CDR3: TGTGCCAGCAGCTTGTTGTCAGAACCTAACTATGGCTACACCTTC. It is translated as CASSLLSEPNYGYTF.

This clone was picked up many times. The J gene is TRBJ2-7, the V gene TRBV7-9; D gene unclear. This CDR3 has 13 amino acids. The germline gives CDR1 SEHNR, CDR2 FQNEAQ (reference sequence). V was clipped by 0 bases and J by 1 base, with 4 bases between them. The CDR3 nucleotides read TGTGCCAGCAGCTTAGCGCTATCCTACGAGCAGTACTTC. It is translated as CASSLALSYEQYF.

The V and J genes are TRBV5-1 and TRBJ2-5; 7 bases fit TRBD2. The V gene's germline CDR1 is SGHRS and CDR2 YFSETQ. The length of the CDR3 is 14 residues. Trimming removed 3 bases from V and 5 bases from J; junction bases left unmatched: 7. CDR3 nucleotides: TGCGCCAGCAGCTCCCCGGGGGGTGTGGAGACCCAGTACTTC. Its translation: CASSSPGGVETQYF.

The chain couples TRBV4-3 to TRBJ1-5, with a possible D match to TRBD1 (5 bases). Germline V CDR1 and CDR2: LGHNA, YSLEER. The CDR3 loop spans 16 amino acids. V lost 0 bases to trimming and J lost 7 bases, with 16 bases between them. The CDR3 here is CASSQDFAAGRQPQHF. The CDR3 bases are TGCGCCAGCAGCCAAGATTTCGCGGCAGGGCGCCAGCCCCAGCATTTT.

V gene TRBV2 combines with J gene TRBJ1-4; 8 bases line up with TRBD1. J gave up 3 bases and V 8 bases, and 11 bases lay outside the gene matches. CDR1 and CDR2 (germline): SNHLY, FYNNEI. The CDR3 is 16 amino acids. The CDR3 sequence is CASGLGQGSANEKLFF. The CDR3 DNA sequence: TGTGCCAGCGGATTAGGACAGGGTTCGGCTAATGAAAAACTGTTTTTT.

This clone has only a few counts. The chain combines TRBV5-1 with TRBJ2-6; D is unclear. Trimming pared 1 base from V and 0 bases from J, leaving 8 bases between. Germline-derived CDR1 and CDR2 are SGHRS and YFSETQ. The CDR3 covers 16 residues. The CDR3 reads CASSLSVDSGANVLTF. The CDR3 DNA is TGCGCCAGCAGCTTGTCGGTAGACTCTGGGGCCAACGTCCTGACTTTC.

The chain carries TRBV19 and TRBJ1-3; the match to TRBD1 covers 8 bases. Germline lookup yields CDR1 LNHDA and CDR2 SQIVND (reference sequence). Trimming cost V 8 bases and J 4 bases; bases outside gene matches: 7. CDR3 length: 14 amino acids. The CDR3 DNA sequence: TGTGCCAGTCAGAACAGGGGGTCAGGAAACACCATATATTTT. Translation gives CASQNRGSGNTIYF.

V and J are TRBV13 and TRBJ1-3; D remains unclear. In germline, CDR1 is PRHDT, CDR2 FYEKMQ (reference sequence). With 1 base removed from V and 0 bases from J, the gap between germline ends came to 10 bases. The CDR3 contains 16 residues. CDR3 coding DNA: TGTGCCAGCAGCTTAGTCCACTCCGGCTCTGGAAACACCATATATTTT. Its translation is CASSLVHSGSGNTIYF.

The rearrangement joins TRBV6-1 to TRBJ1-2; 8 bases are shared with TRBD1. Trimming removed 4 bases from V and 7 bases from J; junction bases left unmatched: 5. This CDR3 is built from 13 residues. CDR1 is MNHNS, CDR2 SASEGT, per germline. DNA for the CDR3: TGTGCCAGCAGTGGTTCAGGGGGCGGTGGCTACACCTTC. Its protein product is CASSGSGGGGYTF.

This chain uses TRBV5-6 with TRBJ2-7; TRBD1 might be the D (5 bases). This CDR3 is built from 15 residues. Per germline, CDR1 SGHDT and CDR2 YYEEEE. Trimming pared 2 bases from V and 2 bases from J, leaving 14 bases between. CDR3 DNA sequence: TGTGCCAGCAGCTTTTTTCAGGGAAATGCCTACGAGCAGTACGTC. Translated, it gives CASSFFQGNAYEQYV.

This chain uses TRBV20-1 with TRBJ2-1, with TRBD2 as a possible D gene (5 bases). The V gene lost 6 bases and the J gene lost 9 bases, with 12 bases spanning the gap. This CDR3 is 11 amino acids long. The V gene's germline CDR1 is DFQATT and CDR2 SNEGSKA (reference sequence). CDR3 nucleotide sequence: TGCAGTGCGAGATGGGGAGCTGAGCAGTTCTTC. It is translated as CSARWGAEQFF.

CDR3 protein: CAWAGADEQFF. CDR3 sequence (DNA): TGTGCCTGGGCCGGGGCCGATGAGCAGTTCTTC. The chain links TRBV30 to TRBJ2-1; D tentatively reads TRBD1 or TRBD2 (5 bases each). The CDR3 extends over 11 amino acids. Germline-derived CDR1 and CDR2 are GTSNPN and SVGIG (reference sequence). The ends were cut back, 5 bases at V and 8 bases at J, with 10 bases in the middle. Looking up the rest from reference TRBV30 and TRBJ2-1 gives the full variable domain: SQTIHQWPATLVQPVGSPLSLECTVEGTSNPNLYWYRQAAGRGLQLLFYSVGIGQISSEVPQNLSASRPQDRQFILSSKKLLLSDSGFYLCAWAGADEQFFGPGTRLTVL.

CDR3 loop: CASGTGDFQPQHF. In nucleotides, the CDR3 is TGTGCCTCCGGGACAGGGGATTTTCAGCCCCAGCATTTT. The chain couples TRBV30 to TRBJ1-5; 10 positions agree with TRBD1. Per the germline V gene, CDR1 is GTSNPN and CDR2 is SVGIG (reference sequence). V was clipped by 7 bases and J by 6 bases; unmatched bases: 6. The length of the CDR3 is 13 residues.

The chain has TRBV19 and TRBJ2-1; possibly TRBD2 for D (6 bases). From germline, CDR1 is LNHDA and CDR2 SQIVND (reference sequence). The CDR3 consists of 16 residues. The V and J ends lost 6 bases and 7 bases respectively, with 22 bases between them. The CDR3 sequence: CASRILQGGAGNEQFF. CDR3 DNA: TGTGCCAGTAGGATCCTCCAGGGTGGCGCGGGGAATGAGCAGTTCTTC.

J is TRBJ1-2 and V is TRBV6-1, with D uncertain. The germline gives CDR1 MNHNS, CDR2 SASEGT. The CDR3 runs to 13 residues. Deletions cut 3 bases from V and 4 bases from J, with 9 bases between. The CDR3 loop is CASSEPQFYGYTF. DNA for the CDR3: TGTGCCAGCAGTGAGCCTCAATTCTATGGCTACACCTTC.